This T cell receptor (beta chain) was found in a study of cytomegalovirus exposure and HLA in healthy donors. Study-wide results and caveats: The authors considered a cluster of highly shared sequence variants likely to be a sequencing artifact. A later analysis linked around 15,000 TCR beta sequences to HLA alleles at 0.05 false discovery rate. The listing of roughly 160 TCR beta chains classed them as cytomegalovirus-associated.

Vbeta (60) and Jbeta (13) primers were used in the PCR. Sequenced by immunoSEQ multiplex PCR; TCRdb stores in-frame clones only, minus some. The sample holds around 92,000 clones, around 79% seen once. The CDR3 is 14 residues long. Germline CDR1 is SSHAT and CDR2 is FNYEAQ (reference sequence). This clone came up once. What it recognizes is unknown. The sample was PBMCs. The clonotype comes from a female donor in good health and CMV-seropositive. The V call is TRBV7-7, the J call TRBJ2-5; possibly TRBD2 for D (7 bases). The chain's CDR3 is CASRRGRARETQYF. The CDR3 nucleotides read TGTGCTAGCCGTAGGGGGAGGGCCCGGGAGACCCAGTACTTC.